This T cell receptor beta chain is from a study of early T cells in non-severe SARS-CoV-2 infection. In the study overall: With bulk RNA from unsorted whole blood as input, sequencing yielded unpaired chains.

This CDR3 spans 14 amino acids. In germline, CDR1 is MNHNS, CDR2 SASEGT. After removal of 7 bases from V and 4 bases from J, the junction contained 6 bases not matched to a gene. Each CDR3 protein gets one entry after TCRdb re-called the 5' RACE reads with MiXCR. Of more than 90,000 distinct CDR3 sequences in the sample, roughly 11% were seen once. This clonotype was seen repeatedly, ten times or more. Source material: whole blood. This clonotype originated in an adult who was a healthcare worker with PCR-confirmed SARS-CoV-2 infection or an uninfected control (not recorded which). V and J are TRBV6-1 and TRBJ1-5, with 8 bases matching TRBD1. The CDR3 DNA sequence: TGTGCCAGCACCGCAGGGGGCGGTAATCAGCCCCAGCATTTT. Residues: CASTAGGGNQPQHF.